This is a list of T cell receptor beta chains from one sample in a study of blood T cell repertoires in COVID-19. TCRdb's table, derived via immunoSEQ multiplex PCR, lists solely in-frame clones and lacks some. The sample consists of under 200,000 clones, roughly 87% of them appearing once. Sequencing input: PBMCs or T cells enriched from blood (not recorded which). The receptors derive from a man in his forties or fifties who had recovered from COVID-19. Each CDR3 is given with its conserved first and last residue. D genes are given only for firm matches. Rows give clone size only sometimes, using once, few, many, or a class for an expanded clone.

clone_size: -; v_call: TRBV6-6; d_call: TRBD1; j_call: TRBJ2-3; cdr3_nt: TGTGCCAGCAGTGTCACAGGGGCGAGCACAGATACGCAGTATTTT; cdr3_aa: CASSVTGASTDTQYF
clone_size: once; v_call: TRBV7-9; d_call: -; j_call: TRBJ1-1; cdr3_nt: TGTGCCAGCAGCCCCCCCTTAATTACTACAACGAACACTGAAGCTTTCTTT; cdr3_aa: CASSPPLITTTNTEAFF
clone_size: -; v_call: TRBV19; d_call: TRBD1; j_call: TRBJ1-1; cdr3_nt: TGTGCCAGTCTCCCAGGTAGGGGACAGAAGAACACTGAAGCTTTCTTT; cdr3_aa: CASLPGRGQKNTEAFF
clone_size: -; v_call: TRBV7-2; d_call: TRBD1; j_call: TRBJ2-7; cdr3_nt: TGTGCCAGCAGCGTCACAGGGGGCCCCCTCTCCTACGAGCAGTACTTC; cdr3_aa: CASSVTGGPLSYEQYF
clone_size: -; v_call: TRBV19; d_call: -; j_call: TRBJ2-4; cdr3_nt: TGTGCCAGTAGTATCGGGACAAACTTCCCCTCCAAAAACATTCAGTACTTC; cdr3_aa: CASSIGTNFPSKNIQYF
clone_size: -; v_call: TRBV5-1; d_call: TRBD2; j_call: TRBJ2-1; cdr3_nt: TGCGCCAGCAGCCTGACGGGACTAGCCCTAGGGGATGAGCAGTTCTTC; cdr3_aa: CASSLTGLALGDEQFF
clone_size: -; v_call: TRBV7-3; d_call: -; j_call: TRBJ2-6; cdr3_nt: TGTGCCAGCAGCTTAGAAGGGGCCATACCCTCTGGGGCCAACGTCCTGACTTTC; cdr3_aa: CASSLEGAIPSGANVLTF
clone_size: -; v_call: TRBV12-3/TRBV12-4; d_call: -; j_call: TRBJ2-3; cdr3_nt: TGTGCCAGCACTCGGGGGTCATCAGATACGCAGTATTTT; cdr3_aa: CASTRGSSDTQYF
clone_size: -; v_call: TRBV11-3; d_call: -; j_call: TRBJ1-4; cdr3_nt: TGTGCCAGCAGCCGACTATTTTGGGGGGGCCAGAATAATGAAAAACTGTTTTTT; cdr3_aa: CASSRLFWGGQNNEKLFF
clone_size: -; v_call: TRBV29-1; d_call: -; j_call: TRBJ1-3; cdr3_nt: TGCAGCGTTGGTCTGGGGCACTCTGGAAACACCATATATTTT; cdr3_aa: CSVGLGHSGNTIYF
clone_size: once; v_call: TRBV19; d_call: -; j_call: TRBJ2-7; cdr3_nt: TGTGCCAGTAGTACCCGGGGGATCCCCTACGAGCAGTACTTC; cdr3_aa: CASSTRGIPYEQYF
clone_size: -; v_call: TRBV20-1; d_call: TRBD1; j_call: TRBJ1-1; cdr3_nt: TGCAGTGCTAACAGGGGCACTGAAGCTTTCTTT; cdr3_aa: CSANRGTEAFF
clone_size: -; v_call: TRBV6-5; d_call: TRBD1; j_call: TRBJ2-3; cdr3_nt: TGTGCCAGCCAGGGGGCGCAAAAAGATACGCAGTATTTT; cdr3_aa: CASQGAQKDTQYF
clone_size: -; v_call: TRBV10-2; d_call: -; j_call: TRBJ1-1; cdr3_nt: TGCGCCAGCAGTGTGGGGGGTACTGAAGCTTTCTTT; cdr3_aa: CASSVGGTEAFF
clone_size: -; v_call: TRBV2; d_call: -; j_call: TRBJ1-5; cdr3_nt: TGTGCCAGCTCCCGGAGTGGTCCACAGCCCCAGCATTTT; cdr3_aa: CASSRSGPQPQHF
clone_size: -; v_call: TRBV11-2; d_call: -; j_call: TRBJ2-5; cdr3_nt: TGTGCCAGCAGCTCATCAGGGGAGGAGACCCAGTACTTC; cdr3_aa: CASSSSGEETQYF
clone_size: -; v_call: TRBV7-6; d_call: -; j_call: TRBJ1-1; cdr3_nt: TGTGCCAGCAGCTTAGTTTTACAGGATCAAGCTTTCTTT; cdr3_aa: CASSLVLQDQAFF
clone_size: -; v_call: TRBV5-4; d_call: -; j_call: TRBJ2-2; cdr3_nt: TGTGCCAGCAGCCCGACTTTTGCGCAGGGGAACACCGGGGAGCTGTTTTTT; cdr3_aa: CASSPTFAQGNTGELFF
clone_size: -; v_call: TRBV28; d_call: TRBD1; j_call: TRBJ2-7; cdr3_nt: TGTGCCAGCAGTTTACGTGGACAGGGCTTCCCCGAGCAGTACTTC; cdr3_aa: CASSLRGQGFPEQYF
clone_size: -; v_call: TRBV7-2; d_call: TRBD1; j_call: TRBJ2-5; cdr3_nt: TGTGCCAGCAACTCCGGGACAGGGGTGTACTTC; cdr3_aa: CASNSGTGVYF
clone_size: -; v_call: TRBV6-1; d_call: -; j_call: TRBJ2-2; cdr3_nt: TGTGCCAGCAGTGAACCAAGGACTCTGAACACCGGGGAGCTGTTTTTT; cdr3_aa: CASSEPRTLNTGELFF
clone_size: -; v_call: TRBV7-2; d_call: -; j_call: TRBJ2-2; cdr3_nt: TGTGCCAGCAGCTTAGTCGGGGGATCCGGGGAGCTGTTTTTT; cdr3_aa: CASSLVGGSGELFF
clone_size: -; v_call: TRBV29-1; d_call: TRBD1; j_call: TRBJ2-2; cdr3_nt: TGCAGCGTTGTGACCAACACCCGGACCGGGACAGGGAACACCGGGGAGCTGTTTTTT; cdr3_aa: CSVVTNTRTGTGNTGELFF